The text below deals with one T cell receptor (beta chain). The target antigen is unknown. The data originate from a study of beta chain features in type 1 diabetes. Study background: Patients did not differ from healthy donors in age, gender or cell yield. Findings and caveats of the study: In type 1 diabetes patients, VDJ junctions had fewer insertions; deletions at these junctions were more frequent.

Trimming pared 5 bases from V and 1 base from J, leaving 14 bases between. The CDR3 extends over 15 amino acids. In germline, CDR1 is SGHVS, CDR2 FQNEAQ. Using CD45RO/CCR7/CD25/CD127/CD95/CD27, CD4+ naive, central memory, regulatory and stem cell-like memory cells were sorted. As every portion of the isolated RNA was reverse transcribed, the sequencing read expressed TCRB transcripts. Deep immunoSEQ sequencing covered naive, central memory and regulatory T cell samples. Sequencing used immunoSEQ multiplex PCR; TCRdb keeps in-frame clones, though not all of them. The data contain about 180,000 clones, about 13% of them singletons.

The sequence came from a woman between 18 and 29 years old in good health. The chain is built from TRBV7-8 and TRBJ2-5; D may be TRBD2 (5 bases). The sequenced material came from central memory CD4+ T cells from blood. The CDR3 region has the DNA TGTGCCAGCAGCCTCTCCTCGCTAGCCCAAGAGACCCAGTACTTC. Its translation: CASSLSSLAQETQYF.